The 22 T cell receptor beta chains below come from one sample, sequenced in a study of blood T cell repertoires in COVID-19. Profiled with immunoSEQ multiplex PCR; TCRdb holds only in-frame clones, not every one. Here the sample spans around 180,000 clones, more than 65% being singletons. Sequenced sample: PBMCs or T cells enriched from blood (not recorded which). The source is a woman aged 50 to 60 with acute COVID-19.

The chain has TRBV20-1 and TRBJ1-5; tentatively, D is TRBD1 (6 bases). CDR3 length: 13 residues. Per germline, CDR1 DFQATT and CDR2 SNEGSKA (reference sequence). Trimming shortened V by 3 bases and J by 2 bases, and 8 bases separated the two germline ends. The DNA of the CDR3 is TGCAGTGCTAGTTACAGGGGCAATCAGCCCCAGCATTTT. Amino acids: CSASYRGNQPQHF.

The rearrangement links TRBV10-3 to TRBJ2-5, with 9 nucleotides matching TRBD2. The germline CDR1 and CDR2 sequences are ENHRY and SYGVKD. The CDR3 has 14 amino acids. The V gene end was trimmed by 9 bases and the J gene end by 5 bases; junction bases not matched to a gene: 10. CDR3 loop: CAIRSGTSTETQYF. As DNA, the CDR3 is TGTGCCATTCGATCCGGGACTAGCACGGAGACCCAGTACTTC.

This chain uses TRBV13 with TRBJ2-5, with 11 nucleotides matching TRBD2. Germline-derived CDR1 and CDR2 are PRHDT and FYEKMQ (reference sequence). V gave up 4 bases and J gave up 0 bases; unmatched junction bases: 4. The CDR3 sequence is 16 residues long. The DNA of the CDR3 is TGTGCCAGCAGCTCTCGACTAGCGGGGAACCAAGAGACCCAGTACTTC. Translated: CASSSRLAGNQETQYF. The full variable domain, rest sourced from reference TRBV13 and TRBJ2-5, is AAGVIQSPRHLIKEKRETATLKCYPIPRHDTVYWYQQGPGQDPQFLISFYEKMQSDKGSIPDRFSAQQFSDYHSELNMSSLELGDSALYFCASSSRLAGNQETQYFGPGTRLLVL.

This clone was observed a single time. The chain combines TRBV28 with TRBJ2-7; TRBD2 matches 13 bases. Losses at the gene ends were 5 bases for V and 5 bases for J; bases not matched to a gene: 6. Germline V lookup: CDR1 MDHEN, CDR2 SYDVKM. The CDR3 consists of 15 residues. Here the CDR3 reads CASSPGLAGLDEQYV. The CDR3 nucleotides are TGTGCCAGCAGTCCGGGACTAGCGGGGCTGGACGAGCAGTACGTC.

The chain employs TRBV27 and TRBJ2-1, with 7 bases aligning to TRBD2. The trim removed 0 bases at V and 5 bases at J, leaving 10 bases unmatched. The CDR3 extends over 17 amino acids. CDR1 is MNHEY, CDR2 SMNVEV, per germline (reference sequence). The CDR3 is CASSLSSLAAAHNEQFF. CDR3 sequence (DNA): TGTGCCAGCAGTTTATCGTCGCTAGCGGCCGCCCACAATGAGCAGTTCTTC.

The rearrangement links TRBV28 to TRBJ2-1; TRBD2 aligns across 7 bases. The CDR3 has 14 residues. Germline CDR1 is MDHEN and CDR2 is SYDVKM. V lost 5 bases and J lost 6; bases outside the gene matches: 7. The CDR3 coding sequence is TGTGCCAGCAGTACAAGCGGGGAAGGCAATGAGCAGTTCTTC. As protein: CASSTSGEGNEQFF.

V gene TRBV18 combines with J gene TRBJ2-3; 7 bases match TRBD2. Trimming at V came to 0 bases and at J to 2 bases, leaving 5 bases not matched to a gene. Germline CDR1 reads KGHSH; CDR2 reads LQKENI. The CDR3 covers 16 residues. CDR3 region: CASSPPQREDTDTQYF. In DNA form, the CDR3 reads TGTGCCAGCTCACCACCACAGCGGGAAGACACAGATACGCAGTATTTT.

The genes are TRBV7-9 and TRBJ2-1; no firm D call. CDR3 length equals 11 residues. Germline V gene sequence: CDR1 SEHNR, CDR2 FQNEAQ (reference sequence). V was trimmed by 10 bases and J by 12 bases, leaving 16 bases between them. The DNA of the CDR3 is TGTGCCATGACAACCGGTCTCAGGCAGTTCTTC. This codes for CAMTTGLRQFF.

The rearrangement uses TRBV9 and TRBJ1-2, with TRBD1 identical over 8 bases. The germline V gene has CDR1 SGDLS and CDR2 YYNGEE. V was clipped by 3 bases and J by 5 bases; unmatched bases: 9. The CDR3 loop spans 15 amino acids. CDR3 DNA: TGTGCCAGCAGCGCGTCACAGGGGGGAAGTTATGGCTACACCTTC. This codes for CASSASQGGSYGYTF.

This sequence joins TRBV13 and TRBJ2-1; D may be TRBD2 (6 bases). The V end was cut by 6 bases, the J end by 4 bases, with 13 bases between. The CDR3 is made up of 14 amino acids. CDR1 and CDR2 (germline): PRHDT, FYEKMQ (reference sequence). For the CDR3, the DNA is TGTGCCAGCAGTTCCGGGACTTCATACAATGAGCAGTTCTTC. Its protein product is CASSSGTSYNEQFF.

The chain recombines TRBV6-5 with TRBJ2-1, with 8 bases lining up with TRBD2. V was pared by 7 bases and J by 0 bases, with 5 bases of the junction left unmatched. The CDR3 contains 15 residues. Germline lookup yields CDR1 MNHEY and CDR2 SVGAGI. The CDR3 here is CASTNAGGSYNEQFF. The CDR3 DNA sequence: TGTGCCAGCACGAACGCGGGGGGCTCCTACAATGAGCAGTTCTTC.

The chain employs TRBV14 and TRBJ2-2, with TRBD2 as a possible D gene (6 bases). V was pared by 0 bases and J by 2 bases, with 16 bases between. This CDR3 region has 18 residues. Germline V CDR1 and CDR2: SGHDN, FVKESK. CDR3 amino acids: CASSQDNSRGVNTGELFF. Written as DNA, the CDR3 is TGTGCCAGCAGCCAAGATAATAGCCGCGGGGTTAACACCGGGGAGCTGTTTTTT.

The V gene is TRBV18, the J gene TRBJ2-3, with D tentatively TRBD2 (7 bases). CDR3 length: 12 residues. V shed 8 bases and J shed 4 bases, with 10 bases lying between them. Per the germline V gene, CDR1 is KGHSH and CDR2 is LQKENI. The CDR3 loop is CASGGGADTQYF. As DNA, the CDR3 is TGTGCCAGCGGGGGGGGCGCAGATACGCAGTATTTT. Looking up the rest from reference TRBV18 and TRBJ2-3 gives the full variable domain: NAGVMQNPRHLVRRRGQEARLRCSPMKGHSHVYWYRQLPEEGLKFMVYLQKENIIDESGMPKERFSAEFPKEGPSILRIQQVVRGDSAAYFCASGGGADTQYFGPGTRLTVL.

The chain links TRBV6-2 or TRBV6-3 to TRBJ1-5; the match to TRBD1 covers 8 bases. CDR3 length: 16 residues. V shed 5 bases and J 4 bases; nucleotides not matched to a gene: 10. CDR1 and CDR2 from the germline V gene are MNHEY and SVGEGT. The CDR3 DNA sequence: TGTGCCAGCAGTCTACCCTGGGACAGGTCTAATCAGCCCCAGCATTTT. Its translation is CASSLPWDRSNQPQHF.

The chain recombines TRBV2 with TRBJ2-3; tentatively, D is TRBD2 (6 bases). V was shortened by 6 bases and J by 4 bases, with 14 bases between the two germline ends. The CDR3 extends over 14 amino acids. CDR1 SNHLY and CDR2 FYNNEI come from the germline V gene. CDR3 sequence: CASRVHGGSDTQYF. CDR3 bases: TGTGCCAGCAGGGTTCACGGGGGATCAGATACGCAGTATTTT.

Details on this clone: Other DNA sequences within the sample encode an identical CDR3. V and J are TRBV7-8 and TRBJ1-2; 9 bases align to TRBD1. The germline CDR1 and CDR2 sequences are SGHVS and FQNEAQ. With V trimmed by 5 bases and J by 3 bases, 4 bases remained unmatched. The length of the CDR3 is 14 residues. CDR3 nucleotide sequence: TGTGCCAGCAGCCCGGGACAGGGCGACTATGGCTACACCTTC. As protein: CASSPGQGDYGYTF.

CDR3 amino acids: CASSRRLDTQYF. The CDR3 nucleotides are TGTGCCAGCAGCCGACGACTAGATACGCAGTATTTT. The chain joins TRBV11-2 to TRBJ2-3, with D uncertain. Germline CDR1 SGHAT, CDR2 FQNNGV. The CDR3 covers 12 residues. Trimming removed 5 bases at V and 5 bases at J, with 8 bases between.

This clone was detected a few times. V and J are TRBV18 and TRBJ2-5; the match to TRBD2 covers 9 bases. J was trimmed by 2 bases and V by 1 base; bases with no gene match: 14. The CDR3 totals 19 residues. Germline V gene sequence: CDR1 KGHSH, CDR2 LQKENI. CDR3 residues: CASSPRLIFSGGSQETQYF. CDR3 DNA sequence: TGTGCCAGCTCACCACGGCTTATCTTCAGCGGGGGGTCACAAGAGACCCAGTACTTC.

The chain is built from TRBV24-1 and TRBJ2-3; a weak D match, TRBD2 (5 bases). Trimming shortened V by 0 bases and J by 2 bases, and 14 bases separated the two germline ends. This CDR3 region has 17 residues. The germline V gene has CDR1 KGHDR and CDR2 SFDVKD. The CDR3 here is CATSDLFTGSDTDTQYF. In DNA form, the CDR3 reads TGTGCCACCAGTGATTTGTTCACGGGGAGTGACACAGATACGCAGTATTTT.

The chain is built from TRBV19 and TRBJ2-2; D gene uncertain. The V gene lost 1 base and the J gene lost 4 bases, with 7 bases spanning the gap. The germline V gene encodes CDR1 LNHDA and CDR2 SQIVND (reference sequence). CDR3 length equals 14 residues. The CDR3 reads CASSIATITGELFF. In nucleotides, the CDR3 is TGTGCCAGTAGTATAGCTACGATCACCGGGGAGCTGTTTTTT.

CDR3 sequence reads: CASSQDPPTSYTEAFF. The CDR3 DNA sequence: TGCGCCAGCAGCCAAGACCCCCCGACATCGTACACTGAAGCTTTCTTT. The chain links TRBV4-3 to TRBJ1-1; no clear D. V dropped 0 bases and J dropped 3 bases, with 14 bases sitting between them. In germline, CDR1 is LGHNA, CDR2 YSLEER. The CDR3 extends over 16 amino acids.

This rearrangement joins TRBV30 to TRBJ1-4; TRBD1 is a possible D gene (6 bases). The CDR3 extends over 15 amino acids. Looked up from germline, CDR1 is GTSNPN and CDR2 is SVGIG (reference sequence). The ends were cut back, 0 bases at V and 7 bases at J, with 15 bases in the middle. Here the CDR3 reads CAWSVQTGQLEKLFF. For the CDR3, the DNA is TGTGCCTGGAGTGTGCAAACCGGACAGCTTGAAAAACTGTTTTTT.